This T cell receptor beta chain stems from a study of blood T cell repertoires in COVID-19. J lost 2 bases, V lost 5 bases, and 7 bases had no gene match. The CDR3 is 15 amino acids. CDR1 and CDR2 (germline): MNHEY, SMNVEV (reference sequence). Methods used by the authors: Scientists estimated how many nucleated cells there were by amplifying reference gene primers. This table comes from immunoSEQ multiplex PCR, and its TCRdb copy is limited to in-frame clones, with some not included. V and J calls and clone size follow that table, whereas D and trimming were derived from the DNA. The sample has some 290,000 clones, about 86% seen once.

The clonotype originates from a woman aged 60-75 years with active or convalescent COVID-19. V is TRBV27 and J is TRBJ2-7; 9 nucleotides match TRBD1. The sequencing sample was made of peripheral blood. The CDR3 bases are TGTGCCAGCAGTCTACAGGGACAGGGTCCCTACGAGCAGTACTTC. This translates into CASSLQGQGPYEQYF.